Listed below are T cell receptor beta chains from one sample, sequenced in a study of response to subunit inactivated influenza vaccine. TCRdb redid the calling of the RT-PCR reads with MiXCR, one entry per CDR3 protein. The repertoire holds about 190,000 distinct CDR3 sequences, 14% seen once, with approximately 27% in the top ten. Sequences were derived from CD8+ T cells sorted from PBMCs, sampled 4 to 6 days after vaccination. The receptors originated from a man aged 50-59 years who received an inactivated influenza vaccine. Both conserved end residues are part of each CDR3. The order of the fields is clone size, D gene, V gene, J gene, CDR3 protein, CDR3 DNA. D genes are given only for firm matches. Size tells how often a clone was seen (once, few, many) or the class of an expanded clone, and some rows leave it out.

clone_size: few
d_call: TRBD2
v_call: TRBV6-2/TRBV6-3
j_call: TRBJ2-7
cdr3_aa: CASSLPGLAVSYEQYF
cdr3_nt: TGTGCCAGCAGTCTGCCGGGACTAGCGGTCTCCTACGAGCAGTACTTC

clone_size: few
d_call: TRBD1
v_call: TRBV7-9
j_call: TRBJ2-2
cdr3_aa: CARDRDQNTGELFF
cdr3_nt: TGTGCCAGAGACAGGGATCAGAACACCGGGGAGCTGTTTTTT

clone_size: .
d_call: TRBD2
v_call: TRBV12-3/TRBV12-4
j_call: TRBJ2-5
cdr3_aa: CATCGGGETQYF
cdr3_nt: TGTGCCACTTGTGGGGGAGGGGAGACCCAGTACTTC

clone_size: .
d_call: TRBD2
v_call: TRBV7-2
j_call: TRBJ2-3
cdr3_aa: CASSFLAGGGRGTQYF
cdr3_nt: TGTGCCAGCAGCTTTCTAGCGGGAGGCGGGAGGGGTACGCAGTATTTT

clone_size: .
d_call: TRBD1
v_call: TRBV7-9
j_call: TRBJ2-1
cdr3_aa: CASSLGQGFHEQFF
cdr3_nt: TGTGCCAGCAGCTTGGGACAGGGGTTCCATGAGCAGTTCTTC

clone_size: few
d_call: .
v_call: TRBV6-1
j_call: TRBJ1-2
cdr3_aa: CASSPTQGSGYGYTF
cdr3_nt: TGTGCCAGCAGTCCGACTCAGGGTTCAGGCTATGGCTACACCTTC

clone_size: .
d_call: TRBD2
v_call: TRBV5-1
j_call: TRBJ2-1
cdr3_aa: CASSLEVAGIHEQFF
cdr3_nt: TGCGCCAGCAGCTTGGAAGTAGCGGGGATCCACGAGCAGTTCTTC

clone_size: many
d_call: TRBD1
v_call: TRBV15
j_call: TRBJ2-7
cdr3_aa: CATSSTAGTGGRFEQYF
cdr3_nt: TGTGCCACCAGCAGTACTGCCGGGACAGGGGGTCGATTCGAGCAGTACTTC

clone_size: .
d_call: .
v_call: TRBV11-2
j_call: TRBJ1-4
cdr3_aa: CASSLFGIATNEKLFF
cdr3_nt: TGTGCCAGCAGCTTATTCGGGATTGCAACTAATGAAAAACTGTTTTTT

clone_size: .
d_call: .
v_call: TRBV5-6
j_call: TRBJ2-1
cdr3_aa: CASSGTANEQFF
cdr3_nt: TGTGCCAGCAGCGGAACAGCAAATGAGCAGTTCTTC

clone_size: .
d_call: .
v_call: TRBV30
j_call: TRBJ2-7
cdr3_aa: CAWSAAYEQYF
cdr3_nt: TGTGCCTGGAGTGCCGCCTACGAGCAGTACTTC

clone_size: few
d_call: .
v_call: TRBV6-5
j_call: TRBJ1-6
cdr3_aa: CASSYSEGVNSPLHF
cdr3_nt: TGTGCCAGCAGTTACTCGGAAGGGGTTAATTCACCCCTCCACTTT

clone_size: few
d_call: TRBD1
v_call: TRBV28
j_call: TRBJ2-3
cdr3_aa: CASSLVKGQGRTDTQYF
cdr3_nt: TGTGCCAGCAGTTTAGTGAAGGGACAGGGCCGCACAGATACGCAGTATTTT